One T cell receptor (beta chain) is described in this entry. This entry belongs to a study of blood T cell repertoires in COVID-19. Across the study: Material from acute and convalescent COVID-19 was sourced from the United States, Italy and Spain. Sources were T cells, B-cell-depleted T cells, or PBMCs; the material itself was cDNA or gDNA.

In the original processing: Nucleated cell counts were estimated from reference gene primer amplification. The protocol was immunoSEQ multiplex PCR, while the TCRdb copy is restricted to in-frame clones and leaves out a portion. The V and J calls and the clone size are those of that table, but D and trimming were determined from the DNA. The sample includes 450,000 to 500,000 clones, 70% to 90% of them seen just once. Per the germline V gene, CDR1 is SGHRS and CDR2 is YFSETQ. Trimming pared 4 bases from V and 2 bases from J, leaving 12 bases between. CDR3 size: 14 residues. Sequencing used peripheral blood. V and J are TRBV5-1 and TRBJ1-1; D gene ambiguous. This TCR derives from a human donor in a cohort sampled during active COVID-19. The chain's CDR3 is CASSPLPGNTEAFF. The CDR3 nucleotides read TGCGCCAGCAGCCCCTTACCGGGAAACACTGAAGCTTTCTTT.